The T cell receptor beta chain described here comes from a study of identical twins. General observations from the study: The study found weaker excess twin sharing in beta out-of-frame sequences. Conclusions were drawn cross-sectionally by statistical analysis, without following the same donors. Cord blood's abundant beta clonotypes had fewer insertions, unlike memory repertoires.

The CDR3 sequence is 13 residues long. Between the trimmed V and J ends, which lost 5 bases and 6 bases, there was a span of 10 bases. CDR1 and CDR2 from the germline V gene are SEHNR and FQNEAQ (reference sequence). TCRdb reprocessed the 5' RACE reads via MiXCR and lists one record per CDR3 protein. The table has some 240,000 distinct CDR3 sequences, over 9.5% seen once. There are many counts of this clonotype. The antigen remains undetermined. J is TRBJ2-2 and V is TRBV7-9, with D maybe TRBD1 (6 bases). This clonotype originated in a middle-aged man in good health. Sequenced material: memory T cells sorted from blood. CDR3 nucleotide sequence: TGTGCCAGCAGCGGGGGCGCCTCCGGGGAGCTGTTTTTT. Encoded protein: CASSGGASGELFF.